Below, one T cell receptor (beta chain) is given with its context. Antigen specificity is unknown. This entry comes from a study of shared clonotypes between healthy human individuals. Study-wide context: Donors had three CD4 naive, three CD4 memory, two CD8 naive and one CD8 memory plate apiece.

From germline, CDR1 is KGHSH and CDR2 LQKENI. The CDR3 consists of 17 residues. Trimming at V came to 4 bases and at J to 3 bases, leaving 10 bases not matched to a gene. Some clones are missing from TCRdb's copy, which holds only in-frame ones; the method was immunoSEQ multiplex PCR. The repertoire consists of some 2.1 million clones, with roughly 96% occurring once and the leading ten covering about 0.13%. Notes on the study in general: Non-shared clonotypes showed lower generation probabilities than clonotypes common to all four donors. A few donors had approximately 4.6% of their naive CD4 clonotypes in common.

All participating donors were Caucasian adults from Nashville, Tennessee. The receptor was isolated from a young man in good health. The chain joins TRBV18 to TRBJ1-5; 9 nucleotides agree with TRBD1. The sequenced material came from naive CD4+ T cells sorted from blood. The subset: CD45RA+ positively selected. The CDR3 DNA reads TGTGCCAGCTCACTTGTTAAGACAGGGGGGACCAATCAGCCCCAGCATTTT. This gives the protein CASSLVKTGGTNQPQHF.